This TCR beta chain comes out of a study of read filtering for tumor transcriptome and immune sequencing. Every patient had bone marrow sampled while the disease was active. Molecular barcoded adaptors covering alpha/delta and beta/gamma chains were used on about 0.4 ug RNA. TCRdb used MiXCR to reprocess the reads, holding one entry per CDR3 protein. The sample shows 50,000 to 65,000 distinct CDR3 sequences, approximately 18% of them seen only once. The CDR3 length is 14 residues. V was pared by 0 bases and J by 1 base, with 7 bases between. In germline, CDR1 is SGHRS, CDR2 YFSETQ. Input material: a population of CD138-negative cells sorted from bone marrow. The TCR originated in a donor at least 40 years old with multiple myeloma. The rearrangement links TRBV5-1 to TRBJ1-1; D not certain. In DNA, the CDR3 is TGCGCCAGCAGCTTGGTACACCAGAACACTGAAGCTTTCTTT. Translated: CASSLVHQNTEAFF.